The present entry profiles one TCR beta chain with its context. The target of this receptor is not known. Per-base qualities were not stored, and no clone one base away is much larger. Library prep was done by the immunoSEQ multiplex PCR assay. T cell repertoires were profiled with deep sequencing of rearranged TCR beta loci together with multiparametric flow cytometry. TCRdb limited this immuneACCESS table to in-frame rearrangements with V and J called. A share of clones is missing; checked studies link under half to unresolved V genes, and the rest is unexplained. The sample has tens of thousands of clones on record, about 85% of them singletons. The biggest ten clones account for around 2.2% of the sample. The germline V gene (reference sequence) supplies CDR1 LNHNV and CDR2 YYDKDF. The CDR3 contains 14 residues, cysteine and phenylalanine counted. Of all the DNA, just the CDR3 is kept, 42 bases in frame from base 1. The trim is 4 bases for V and 0 bases for J, with a gap of 4 bases between the germline ends.

This record belongs to a study of lymphopenia after photon versus proton radiotherapy (dated by TCRdb to the late 2010s). General notes on the study: Photon and proton radiation therapy were compared by the study for their immunological effects in patients with gastrointestinal tumors who developed high-grade lymphopenia. The roughly 20 patients in the cohort had gastrointestinal tumors, were treated with either photon or proton therapy, and subsequently developed lymphopenia. The study was designed to characterize how the impact on the immune system differs between the two radiation modalities. Overall results and qualifications from the work: Across the cohort, an inverse correlation was found between a larger post-nadir drop in TCR diversity and overall survival time among patients who died. Relative stability during treatment was observed in proton-treated patients, whereas loss of naive T cells and TCR diversity and gain of effector/memory populations were observed in photon-treated patients. The authors looked at the survival association only in patients who died, and they framed better survival with proton therapy as a possibility rather than a demonstrated result. Once the lymphocyte count had reached its nadir, the repertoires of photon-treated patients showed oligoclonal expansion, particularly of CD8+ Temra cells, and this expansion drove the decline in diversity.

Sample: peripheral blood, taken from a patient treated with photon-based radiotherapy. The clonotype originates from a man aged 35-49 years with gastric cancer. The chain uses TRBV15 and TRBJ1-6, with the D gene not clear enough to name. CDR3 protein: CATSMSSYNSPLHF. The DNA reads as follows: TGTGCCACCAGCATGAGCTCCTATAATTCACCCCTCCACTTT.